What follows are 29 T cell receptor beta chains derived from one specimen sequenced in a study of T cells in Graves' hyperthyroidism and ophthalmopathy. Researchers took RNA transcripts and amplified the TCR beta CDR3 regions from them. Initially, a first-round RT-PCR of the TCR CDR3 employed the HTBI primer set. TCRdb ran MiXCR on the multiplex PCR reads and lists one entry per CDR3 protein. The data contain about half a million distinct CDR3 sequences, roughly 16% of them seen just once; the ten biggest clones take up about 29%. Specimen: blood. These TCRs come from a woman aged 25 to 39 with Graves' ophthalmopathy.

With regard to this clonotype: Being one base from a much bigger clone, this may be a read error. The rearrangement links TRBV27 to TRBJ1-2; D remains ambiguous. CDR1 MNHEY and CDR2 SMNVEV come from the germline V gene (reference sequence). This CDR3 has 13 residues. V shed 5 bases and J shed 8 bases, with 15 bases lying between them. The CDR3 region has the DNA TGTGCCAGCAGTCTCCGCGGGTTTGAAGGCTACACCTTC. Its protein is CASSLRGFEGYTF.

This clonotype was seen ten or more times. This chain's CDR3 is CATSDTWGNPYEQYF. The CDR3 DNA is TGTGCCACCAGTGACACTTGGGGGAACCCCTACGAGCAGTACTTC. The rearrangement links TRBV24-1 to TRBJ2-7; D possibly matches TRBD1 or TRBD2 (5 bases each). Trimming removed 4 bases from V and 2 bases from J, with 14 bases in between. Germline V gene data show CDR1 as KGHDR and CDR2 as SFDVKD. The CDR3 has 15 residues.

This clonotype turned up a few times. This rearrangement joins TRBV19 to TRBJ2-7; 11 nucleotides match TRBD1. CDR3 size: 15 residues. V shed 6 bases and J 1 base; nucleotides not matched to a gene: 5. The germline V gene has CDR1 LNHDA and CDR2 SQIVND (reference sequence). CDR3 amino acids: CASSNGQGASYEQYF. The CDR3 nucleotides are TGTGCCAGTAGCAATGGACAGGGGGCTTCCTACGAGCAGTACTTC.

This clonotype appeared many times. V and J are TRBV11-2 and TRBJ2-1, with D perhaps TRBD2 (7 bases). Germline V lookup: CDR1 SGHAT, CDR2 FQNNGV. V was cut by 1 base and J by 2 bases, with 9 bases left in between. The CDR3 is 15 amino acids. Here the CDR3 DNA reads TGTGCCAGCAGCTTAGGAGGGGGGGCCTACAATGAGCAGTTCTTC. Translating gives CASSLGGGAYNEQFF.

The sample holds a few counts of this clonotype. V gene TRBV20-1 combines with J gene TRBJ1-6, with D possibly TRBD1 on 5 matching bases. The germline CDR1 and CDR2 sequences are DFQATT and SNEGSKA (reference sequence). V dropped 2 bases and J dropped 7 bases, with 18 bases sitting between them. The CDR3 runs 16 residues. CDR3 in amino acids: CSARLHTGTGNSPLHF. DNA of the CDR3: TGCAGTGCTAGATTACATACCGGGACGGGGAATTCACCCCTCCACTTT.

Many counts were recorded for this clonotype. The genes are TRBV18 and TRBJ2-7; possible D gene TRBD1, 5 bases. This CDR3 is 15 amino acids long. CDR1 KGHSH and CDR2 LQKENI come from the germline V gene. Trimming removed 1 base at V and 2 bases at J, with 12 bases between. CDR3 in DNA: TGTGCCAGCTCACCACGGGGCCCAGGCCCCTACGAGCAGTACTTC. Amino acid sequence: CASSPRGPGPYEQYF.

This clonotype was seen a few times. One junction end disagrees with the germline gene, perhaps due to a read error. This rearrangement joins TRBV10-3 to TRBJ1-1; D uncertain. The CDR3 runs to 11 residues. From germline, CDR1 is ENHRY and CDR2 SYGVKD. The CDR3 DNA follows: TGTGCCACCCAACTGAAAACTGAAGCTTTCTTT. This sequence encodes CATQLKTEAFF.

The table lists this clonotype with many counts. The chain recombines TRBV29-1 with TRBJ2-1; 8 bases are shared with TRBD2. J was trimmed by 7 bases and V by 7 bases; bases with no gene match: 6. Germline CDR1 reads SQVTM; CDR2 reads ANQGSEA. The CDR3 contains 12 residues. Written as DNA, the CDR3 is TGCAGCGCCCTTCGGGGGGGGAATGAGCAGTTCTTC. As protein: CSALRGGNEQFF.

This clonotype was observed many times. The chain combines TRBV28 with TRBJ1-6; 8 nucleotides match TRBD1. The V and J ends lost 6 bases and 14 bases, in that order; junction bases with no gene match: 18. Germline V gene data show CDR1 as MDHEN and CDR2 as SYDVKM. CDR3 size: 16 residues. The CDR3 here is CASRPFRDRSELALHF. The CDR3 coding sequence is TGTGCCAGCAGACCCTTTAGGGACAGGTCAGAGTTGGCCCTCCACTTT.

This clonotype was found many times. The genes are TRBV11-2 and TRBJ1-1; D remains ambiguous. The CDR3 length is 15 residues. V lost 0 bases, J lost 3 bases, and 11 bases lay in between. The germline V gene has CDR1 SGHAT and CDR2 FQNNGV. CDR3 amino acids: CASSLEGGRYTEAFF. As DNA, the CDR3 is TGTGCCAGCAGCTTAGAGGGCGGCAGGTACACTGAAGCTTTCTTT.

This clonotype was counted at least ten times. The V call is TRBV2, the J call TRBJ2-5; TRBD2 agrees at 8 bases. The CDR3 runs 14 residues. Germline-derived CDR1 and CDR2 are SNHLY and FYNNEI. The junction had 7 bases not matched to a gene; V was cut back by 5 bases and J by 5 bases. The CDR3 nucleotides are TGTGCCAGCAGTATCCCGGGACTAGAGGAGACCCAGTACTTC. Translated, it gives CASSIPGLEETQYF.

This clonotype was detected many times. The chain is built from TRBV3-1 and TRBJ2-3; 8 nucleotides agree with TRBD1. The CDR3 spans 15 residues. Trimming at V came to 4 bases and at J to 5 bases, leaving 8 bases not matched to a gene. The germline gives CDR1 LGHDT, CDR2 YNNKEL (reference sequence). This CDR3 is CASSLSPTGGDTQYF. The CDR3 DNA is TGTGCCAGCAGCCTGAGCCCCACAGGGGGAGATACGCAGTATTTT.

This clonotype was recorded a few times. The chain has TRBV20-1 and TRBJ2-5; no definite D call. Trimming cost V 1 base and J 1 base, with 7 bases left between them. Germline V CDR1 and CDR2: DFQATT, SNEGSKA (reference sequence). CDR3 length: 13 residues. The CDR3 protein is CSARVPGQETQYF. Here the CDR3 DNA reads TGCAGTGCTAGAGTCCCAGGCCAAGAGACCCAGTACTTC.

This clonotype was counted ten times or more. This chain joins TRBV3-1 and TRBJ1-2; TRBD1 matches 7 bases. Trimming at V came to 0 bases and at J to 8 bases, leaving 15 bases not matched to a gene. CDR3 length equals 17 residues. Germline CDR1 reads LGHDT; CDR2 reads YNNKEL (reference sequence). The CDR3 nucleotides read TGTGCCAGCAGCCAAGATATTAGGACAGGAAATCCTCCGGGCTACACCTTC. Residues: CASSQDIRTGNPPGYTF.

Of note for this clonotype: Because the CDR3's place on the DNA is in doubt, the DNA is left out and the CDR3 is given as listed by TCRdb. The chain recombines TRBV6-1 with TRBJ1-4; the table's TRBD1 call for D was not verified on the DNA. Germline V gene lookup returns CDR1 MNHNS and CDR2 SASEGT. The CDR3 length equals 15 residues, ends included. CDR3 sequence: CASSTSTGRDEKLFF.

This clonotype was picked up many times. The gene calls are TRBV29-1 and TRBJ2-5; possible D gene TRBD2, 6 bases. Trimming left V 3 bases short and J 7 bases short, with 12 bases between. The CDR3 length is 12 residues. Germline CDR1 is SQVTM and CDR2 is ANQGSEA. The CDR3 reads CSVEGLEGTQYF. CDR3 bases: TGCAGCGTTGAGGGTTTGGAGGGGACCCAGTACTTC.

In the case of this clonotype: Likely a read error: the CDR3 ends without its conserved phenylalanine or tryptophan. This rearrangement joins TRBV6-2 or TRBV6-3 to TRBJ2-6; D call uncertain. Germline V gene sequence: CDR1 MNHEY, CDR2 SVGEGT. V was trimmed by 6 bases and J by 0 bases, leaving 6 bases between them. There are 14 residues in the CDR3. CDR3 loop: CASSGYSGANVLTS. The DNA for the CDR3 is TGTGCCAGCAGCGGGTACTCTGGGGCCAACGTCCTGACTTCC.

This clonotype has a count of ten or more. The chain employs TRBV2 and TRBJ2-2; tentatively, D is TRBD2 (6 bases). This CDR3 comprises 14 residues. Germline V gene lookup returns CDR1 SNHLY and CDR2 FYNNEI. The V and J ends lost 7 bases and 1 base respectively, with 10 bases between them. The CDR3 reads CASMGGENTGELFF. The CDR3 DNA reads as TGTGCCAGCATGGGGGGAGAGAACACCGGGGAGCTGTTTTTT.

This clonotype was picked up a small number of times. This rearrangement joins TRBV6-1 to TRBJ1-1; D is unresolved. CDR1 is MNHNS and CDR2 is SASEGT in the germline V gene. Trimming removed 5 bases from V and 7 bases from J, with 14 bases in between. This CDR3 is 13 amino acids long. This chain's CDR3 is CASSKKLGVEAFF. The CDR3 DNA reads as TGTGCCAGCAGTAAAAAACTTGGGGTTGAAGCTTTCTTT.

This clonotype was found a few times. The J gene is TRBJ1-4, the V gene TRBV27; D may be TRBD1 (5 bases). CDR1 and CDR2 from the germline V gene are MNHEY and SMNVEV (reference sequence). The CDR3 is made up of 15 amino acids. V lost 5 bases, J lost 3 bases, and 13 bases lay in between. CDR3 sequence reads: CASSTLTAANEKLFF. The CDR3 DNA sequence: TGTGCCAGCAGTACCCTGACAGCCGCTAATGAAAAACTGTTTTTT. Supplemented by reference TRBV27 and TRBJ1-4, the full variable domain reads EAQVTQNPRYLITVTGKKLTVTCSQNMNHEYMSWYRQDPGLGLRQIYYSMNVEVTDKGDVPEGYKVSRKEKRNFPLILESPSPNQTSLYFCASSTLTAANEKLFFGSGTQLSVL.

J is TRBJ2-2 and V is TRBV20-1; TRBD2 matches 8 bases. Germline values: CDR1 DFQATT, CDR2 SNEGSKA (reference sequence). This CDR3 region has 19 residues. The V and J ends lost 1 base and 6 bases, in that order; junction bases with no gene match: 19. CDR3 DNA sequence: TGCAGTGCTAGAGGCGGGACTAGATTTCATTCGGGGGGACCCGGGGAGCTGTTTTTT. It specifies CSARGGTRFHSGGPGELFF.

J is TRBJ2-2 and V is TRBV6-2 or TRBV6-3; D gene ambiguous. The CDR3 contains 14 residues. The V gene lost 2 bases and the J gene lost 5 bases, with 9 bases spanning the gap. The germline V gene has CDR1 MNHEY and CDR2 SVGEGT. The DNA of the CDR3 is TGTGCCAGCAGTTACGTTTCCGGAACCGGGGAGCTGTTTTTT. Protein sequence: CASSYVSGTGELFF.

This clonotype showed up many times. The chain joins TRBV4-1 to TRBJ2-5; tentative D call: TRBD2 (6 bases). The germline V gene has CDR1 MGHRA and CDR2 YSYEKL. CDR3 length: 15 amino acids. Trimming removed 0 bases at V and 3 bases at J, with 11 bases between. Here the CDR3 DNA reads TGCGCCAGCAGCCAAGATGATGGCGGGGAAGAGACCCAGTACTTC. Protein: CASSQDDGGEETQYF.

CDR3 bases: TGTGCCACCTACCGGGACAGGGTTACAGATACGCAGTATTTT. It yields the protein CATYRDRVTDTQYF. V is TRBV6-1 and J is TRBJ2-3, with 9 bases identical to TRBD1. The CDR3 covers 14 residues. CDR1 and CDR2 (germline): MNHNS, SASEGT. After removal of 10 bases from V and 3 bases from J, the junction contained 8 bases not matched to a gene.

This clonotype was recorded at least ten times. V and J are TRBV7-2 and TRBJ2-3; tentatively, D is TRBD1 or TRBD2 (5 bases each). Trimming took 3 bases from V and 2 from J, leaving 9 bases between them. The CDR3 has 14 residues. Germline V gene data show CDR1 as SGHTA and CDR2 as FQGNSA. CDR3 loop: CASSFAGTTDTQYF. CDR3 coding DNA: TGTGCCAGCAGCTTCGCAGGGACCACAGATACGCAGTATTTT.

The CDR3: CATSDSGTDYNEQFF. CDR3 nucleotides: TGTGCCACCAGTGATTCAGGGACGGACTACAATGAGCAGTTCTTC. This sequence joins TRBV24-1 and TRBJ2-1; D is possibly TRBD1 or TRBD2 (5 bases each). CDR1 is KGHDR, CDR2 SFDVKD, per germline. The CDR3 runs to 15 residues. V lost 2 bases, J lost 3 bases, and 10 bases lay in between.

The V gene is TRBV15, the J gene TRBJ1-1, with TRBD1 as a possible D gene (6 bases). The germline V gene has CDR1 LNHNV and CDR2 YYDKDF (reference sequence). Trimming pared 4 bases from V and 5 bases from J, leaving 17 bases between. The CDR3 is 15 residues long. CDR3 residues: CATSKSRGRGTEAFF. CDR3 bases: TGTGCCACCAGCAAATCACGGGGCAGGGGAACTGAAGCTTTCTTT.

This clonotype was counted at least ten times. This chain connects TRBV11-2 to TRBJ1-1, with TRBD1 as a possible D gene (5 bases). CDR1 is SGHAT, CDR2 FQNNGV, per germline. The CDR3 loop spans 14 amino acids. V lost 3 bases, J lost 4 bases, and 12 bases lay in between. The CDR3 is CASSLWIGTTEAFF. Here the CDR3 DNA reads TGTGCCAGCAGCTTGTGGATTGGGACCACTGAAGCTTTCTTT.

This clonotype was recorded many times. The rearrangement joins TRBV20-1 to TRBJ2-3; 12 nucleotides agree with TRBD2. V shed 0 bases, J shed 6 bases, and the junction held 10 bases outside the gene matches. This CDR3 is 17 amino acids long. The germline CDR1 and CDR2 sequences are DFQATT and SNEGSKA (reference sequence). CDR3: CSARDPKTSGRGDTQYF. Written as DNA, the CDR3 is TGCAGTGCTAGAGATCCTAAGACTAGCGGGAGAGGGGATACGCAGTATTTT.